The clone carrying this TCR beta chain was detected a few times. No antigen is known for it. This record belongs to a study of cytomegalovirus exposure and HLA in healthy donors. Study observations and caveats: Differences between HLA loci emerged in a later analysis of TCR association rates, with DRB1 most and HLA-C fewest. In all likelihood, a cluster of highly shared sequence variants was a sequencing artifact.

The PCR ran on 60 Vbeta and 13 Jbeta primers. Using immunoSEQ multiplex PCR, the repertoire was profiled, and TCRdb retains in-frame clones only, with some absent. The sample lists about 120,000 clones, 60% to 85% occurring once. The CDR3 runs 14 residues. Germline CDR1 is SGHTA and CDR2 is FQGNSA. The ends were cut back, 0 bases at V and 2 bases at J, with 7 bases in the middle. Sequenced: PBMCs. The sequence derives from a middle-aged woman in good health and CMV-seronegative. J is TRBJ2-5 and V is TRBV7-2, with D tentatively TRBD2 (5 bases). The CDR3 region is CASSLALVQETQYF. The CDR3 coding sequence is TGTGCCAGCAGCTTAGCACTAGTGCAAGAGACCCAGTACTTC.